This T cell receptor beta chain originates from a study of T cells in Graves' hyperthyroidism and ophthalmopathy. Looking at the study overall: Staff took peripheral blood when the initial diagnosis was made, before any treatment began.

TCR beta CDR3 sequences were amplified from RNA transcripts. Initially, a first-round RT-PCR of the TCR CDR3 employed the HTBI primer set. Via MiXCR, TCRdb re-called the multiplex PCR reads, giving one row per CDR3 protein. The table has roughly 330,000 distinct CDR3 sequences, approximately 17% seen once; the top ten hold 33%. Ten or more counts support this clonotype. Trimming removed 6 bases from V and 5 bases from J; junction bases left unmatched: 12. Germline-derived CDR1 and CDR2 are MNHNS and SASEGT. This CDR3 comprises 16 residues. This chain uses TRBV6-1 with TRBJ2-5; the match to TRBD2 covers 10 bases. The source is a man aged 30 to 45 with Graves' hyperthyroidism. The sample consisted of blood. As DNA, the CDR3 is TGTGCCAGCAGCCGCTCAGCGGGAGGGCCGCGTGAGACCCAGTACTTC. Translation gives CASSRSAGGPRETQYF.